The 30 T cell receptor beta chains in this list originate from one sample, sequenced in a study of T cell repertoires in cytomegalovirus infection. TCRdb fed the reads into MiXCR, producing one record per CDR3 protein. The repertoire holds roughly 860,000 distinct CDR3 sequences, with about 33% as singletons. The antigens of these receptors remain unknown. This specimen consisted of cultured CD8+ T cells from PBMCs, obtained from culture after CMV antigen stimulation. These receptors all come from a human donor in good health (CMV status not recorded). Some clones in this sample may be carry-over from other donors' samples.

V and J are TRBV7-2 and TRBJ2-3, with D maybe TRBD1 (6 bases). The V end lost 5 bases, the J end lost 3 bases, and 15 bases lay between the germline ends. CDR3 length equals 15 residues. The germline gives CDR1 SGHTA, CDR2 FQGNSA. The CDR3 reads CASSEQGWKTDTQYF. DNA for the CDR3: TGTGCCAGCAGCGAACAGGGTTGGAAGACAGATACGCAGTATTTT.

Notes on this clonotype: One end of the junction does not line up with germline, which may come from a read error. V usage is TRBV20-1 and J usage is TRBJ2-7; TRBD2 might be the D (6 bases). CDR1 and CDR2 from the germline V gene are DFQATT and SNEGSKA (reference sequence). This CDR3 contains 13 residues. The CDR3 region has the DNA TGCAGTGCTAGAGGGACTAAGACCTACGAGCAGTACTTT. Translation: CSARGTKTYEQYF.

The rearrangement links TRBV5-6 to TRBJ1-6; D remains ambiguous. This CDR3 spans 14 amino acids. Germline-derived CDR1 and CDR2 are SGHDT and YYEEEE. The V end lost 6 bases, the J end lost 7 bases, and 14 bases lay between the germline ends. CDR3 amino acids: CASILRKGNSPLHF. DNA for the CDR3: TGTGCCAGCATCCTGCGGAAAGGCAATTCACCCCTCCACTTT.

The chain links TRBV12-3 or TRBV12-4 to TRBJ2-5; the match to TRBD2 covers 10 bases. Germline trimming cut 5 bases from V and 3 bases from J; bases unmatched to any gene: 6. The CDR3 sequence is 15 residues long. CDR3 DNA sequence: TGTGCCAGCAGTGAAGGCCTAGCGGGGGAAGAGACCCAGTACTTC. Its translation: CASSEGLAGEETQYF.

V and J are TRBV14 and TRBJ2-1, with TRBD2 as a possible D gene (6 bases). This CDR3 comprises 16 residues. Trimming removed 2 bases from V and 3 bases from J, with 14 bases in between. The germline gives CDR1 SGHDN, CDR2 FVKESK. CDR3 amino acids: CASSQHGTPDYNEQFF. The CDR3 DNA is TGTGCCAGCAGCCAACACGGGACTCCCGACTACAATGAGCAGTTCTTC.

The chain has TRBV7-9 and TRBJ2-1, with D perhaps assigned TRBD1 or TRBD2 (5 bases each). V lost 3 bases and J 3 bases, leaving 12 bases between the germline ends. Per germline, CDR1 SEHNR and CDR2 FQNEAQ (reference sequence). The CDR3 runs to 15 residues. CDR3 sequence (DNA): TGTGCCAGCAGCTTTGGGACCCCAAACTACAATGAGCAGTTCTTC. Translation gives CASSFGTPNYNEQFF.

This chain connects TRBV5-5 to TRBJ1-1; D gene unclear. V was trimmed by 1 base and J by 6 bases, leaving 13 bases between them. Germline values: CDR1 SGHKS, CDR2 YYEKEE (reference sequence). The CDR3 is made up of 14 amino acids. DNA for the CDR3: TGTGCCAGCAGCTTGTATCTGGGGTCTCCTGAAGCTTTCTTT. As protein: CASSLYLGSPEAFF.

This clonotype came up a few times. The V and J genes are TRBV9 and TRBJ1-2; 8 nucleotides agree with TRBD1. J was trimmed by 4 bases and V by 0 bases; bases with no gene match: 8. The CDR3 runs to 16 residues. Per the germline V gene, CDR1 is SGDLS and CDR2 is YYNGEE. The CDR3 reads CASSVGFEGTGYGYTF. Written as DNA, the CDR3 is TGTGCCAGCAGCGTAGGGTTCGAGGGGACAGGCTATGGCTACACCTTC. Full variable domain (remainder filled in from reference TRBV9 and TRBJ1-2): DSGVTQTPKHLITATGQRVTLRCSPRSGDLSVYWYQQSLDQGLQFLIQYYNGEERAKGNILERFSAQQFPDLHSELNLSSLELGDSALYFCASSVGFEGTGYGYTFGSGTRLTVV.

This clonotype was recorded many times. The CDR3 sequence is CASSSGTGAYNEQFF. The CDR3 DNA reads TGTGCCAGCAGCTCCGGGACAGGGGCCTACAATGAGCAGTTCTTC. The chain links TRBV6-5 to TRBJ2-1; 10 bases match TRBD1. The CDR3 loop spans 15 amino acids. The germline V gene has CDR1 MNHEY and CDR2 SVGAGI. The junction had 4 bases not matched to a gene; V was cut back by 6 bases and J by 2 bases.

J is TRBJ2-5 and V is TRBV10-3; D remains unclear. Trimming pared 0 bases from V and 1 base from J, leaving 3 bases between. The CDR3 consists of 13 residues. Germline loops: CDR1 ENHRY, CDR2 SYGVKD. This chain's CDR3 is CAISESFQETQYF. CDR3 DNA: TGTGCCATCAGTGAGTCGTTCCAAGAGACCCAGTACTTC.

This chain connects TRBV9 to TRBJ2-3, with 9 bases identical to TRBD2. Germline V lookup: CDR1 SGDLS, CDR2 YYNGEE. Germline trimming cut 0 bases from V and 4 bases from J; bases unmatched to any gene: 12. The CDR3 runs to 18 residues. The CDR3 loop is CASSVVRTGRGGADTQYF. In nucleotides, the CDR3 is TGTGCCAGCAGCGTAGTCCGGACGGGGCGGGGGGGCGCAGATACGCAGTATTTT.

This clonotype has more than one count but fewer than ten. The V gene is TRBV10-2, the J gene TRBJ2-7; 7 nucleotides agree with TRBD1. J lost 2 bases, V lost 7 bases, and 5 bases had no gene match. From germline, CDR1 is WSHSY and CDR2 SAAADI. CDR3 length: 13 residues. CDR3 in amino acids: CASMLGQTYEQYV. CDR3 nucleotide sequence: TGCGCCAGCATGCTGGGACAGACCTACGAGCAGTACGTC.

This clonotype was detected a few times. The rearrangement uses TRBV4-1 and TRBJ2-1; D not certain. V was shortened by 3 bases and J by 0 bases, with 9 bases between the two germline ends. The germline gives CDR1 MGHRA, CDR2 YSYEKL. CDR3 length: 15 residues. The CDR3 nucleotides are TGCGCCAGCAGCCAGGGATTCAGCTCCTACAATGAGCAGTTCTTC. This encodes CASSQGFSSYNEQFF.

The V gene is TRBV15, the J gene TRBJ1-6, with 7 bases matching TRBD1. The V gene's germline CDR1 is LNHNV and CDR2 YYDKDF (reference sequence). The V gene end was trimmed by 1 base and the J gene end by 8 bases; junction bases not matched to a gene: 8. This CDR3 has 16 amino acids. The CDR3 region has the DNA TGTGCCACCAGCAGAGGCGCTGACAGGGCTGATTCACCCCTCCACTTT. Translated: CATSRGADRADSPLHF.

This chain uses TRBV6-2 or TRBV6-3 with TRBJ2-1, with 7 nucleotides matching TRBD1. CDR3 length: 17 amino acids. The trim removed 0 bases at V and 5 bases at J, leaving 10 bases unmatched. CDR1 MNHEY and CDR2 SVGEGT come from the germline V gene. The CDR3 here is CASSYSTDRKLDNEQFF. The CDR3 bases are TGTGCCAGCAGTTACTCGACGGACAGGAAACTTGACAATGAGCAGTTCTTC.

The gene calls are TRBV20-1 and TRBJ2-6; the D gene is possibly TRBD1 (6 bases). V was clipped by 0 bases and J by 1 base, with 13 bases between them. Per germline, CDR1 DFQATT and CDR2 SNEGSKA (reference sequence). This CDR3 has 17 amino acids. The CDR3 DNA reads TGCAGTGCTAGAGATCGAAAGACAGGATCTGGGGCCAACGTCCTGACTTTC. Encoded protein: CSARDRKTGSGANVLTF.

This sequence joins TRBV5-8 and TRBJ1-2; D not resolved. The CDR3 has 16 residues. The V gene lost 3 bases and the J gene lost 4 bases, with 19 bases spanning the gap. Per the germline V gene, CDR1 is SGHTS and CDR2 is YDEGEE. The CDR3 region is CASSWRNSGPLYGYTF. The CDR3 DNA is TGTGCCAGCAGCTGGAGGAACAGCGGCCCTCTCTATGGCTACACCTTC. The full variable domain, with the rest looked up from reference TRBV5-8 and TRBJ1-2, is EAGVTQSPTHLIKTRGQQATLRCSPISGHTSVYWYQQALGLGLQFLLWYDEGEERNRGNFPPRFSGRQFPNYSSELNVNALELEDSALYLCASSWRNSGPLYGYTFGSGTRLTVV.

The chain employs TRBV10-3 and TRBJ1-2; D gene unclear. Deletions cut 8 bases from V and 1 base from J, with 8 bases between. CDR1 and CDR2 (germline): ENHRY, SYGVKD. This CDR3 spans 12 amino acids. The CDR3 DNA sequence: TGTGCCATCCATCAAGATAACTATGGCTACACCTTC. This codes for CAIHQDNYGYTF.

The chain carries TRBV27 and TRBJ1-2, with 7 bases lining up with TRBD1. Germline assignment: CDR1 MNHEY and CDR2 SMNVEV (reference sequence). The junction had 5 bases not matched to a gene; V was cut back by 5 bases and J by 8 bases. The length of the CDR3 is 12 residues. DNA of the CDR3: TGTGCCAGCAGTCCAGGGACAGAAGGCTACACCTTC. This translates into CASSPGTEGYTF.

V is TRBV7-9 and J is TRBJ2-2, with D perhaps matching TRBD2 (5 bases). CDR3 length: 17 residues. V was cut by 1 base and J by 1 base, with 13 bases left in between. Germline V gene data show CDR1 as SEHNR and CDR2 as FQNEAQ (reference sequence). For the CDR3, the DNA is TGTGCCAGCAGCTTAGGATATCCGGACTTGAACACCGGGGAGCTGTTTTTT. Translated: CASSLGYPDLNTGELFF.

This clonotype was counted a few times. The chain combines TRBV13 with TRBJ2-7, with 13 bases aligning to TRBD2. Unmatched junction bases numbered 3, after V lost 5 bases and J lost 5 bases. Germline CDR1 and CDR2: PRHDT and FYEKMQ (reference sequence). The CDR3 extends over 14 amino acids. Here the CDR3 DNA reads TGTGCCAGCAGCGCAACTAGCGGGGGGGACGAGCAGTACTTC. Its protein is CASSATSGGDEQYF.

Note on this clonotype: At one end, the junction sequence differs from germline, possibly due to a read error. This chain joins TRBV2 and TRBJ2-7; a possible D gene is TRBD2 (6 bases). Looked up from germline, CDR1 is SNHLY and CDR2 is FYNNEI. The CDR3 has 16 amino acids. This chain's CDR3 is CVSNIRRDSTSYEQYF. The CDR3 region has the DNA TGTGTCAGCAATATACGCCGGGACTCCACCTCCTACGAGCAGTACTTC.

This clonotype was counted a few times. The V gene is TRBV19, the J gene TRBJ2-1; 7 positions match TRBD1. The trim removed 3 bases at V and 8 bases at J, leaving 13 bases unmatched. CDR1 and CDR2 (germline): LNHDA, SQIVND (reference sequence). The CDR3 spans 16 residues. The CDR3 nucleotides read TGTGCCAGTAGTATGGGGGTCCCACGGGACAGTGATGAGCAGTTCTTC. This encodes CASSMGVPRDSDEQFF.

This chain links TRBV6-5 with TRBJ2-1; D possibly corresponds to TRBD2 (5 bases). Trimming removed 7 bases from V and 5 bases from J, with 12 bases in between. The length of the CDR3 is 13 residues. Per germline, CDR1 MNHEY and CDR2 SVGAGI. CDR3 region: CASTYGINNEQFF. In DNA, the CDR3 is TGTGCCAGCACCTACGGGATAAACAATGAGCAGTTCTTC.

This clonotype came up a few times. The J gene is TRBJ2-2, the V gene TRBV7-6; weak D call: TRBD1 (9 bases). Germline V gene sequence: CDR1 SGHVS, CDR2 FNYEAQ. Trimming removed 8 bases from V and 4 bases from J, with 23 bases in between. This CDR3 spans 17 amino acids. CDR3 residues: CASQHAGGQGRTGELFF. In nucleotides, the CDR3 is TGTGCCAGCCAACACGCGGGGGGACAGGGCCGCACCGGGGAGCTGTTTTTT.

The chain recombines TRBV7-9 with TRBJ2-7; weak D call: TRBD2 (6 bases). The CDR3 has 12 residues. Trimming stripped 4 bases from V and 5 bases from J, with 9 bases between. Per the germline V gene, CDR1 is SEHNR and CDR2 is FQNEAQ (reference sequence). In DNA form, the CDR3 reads TGTGCCAGCAGCTCCGGACTAAACGAGCAGTACGTC. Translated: CASSSGLNEQYV.

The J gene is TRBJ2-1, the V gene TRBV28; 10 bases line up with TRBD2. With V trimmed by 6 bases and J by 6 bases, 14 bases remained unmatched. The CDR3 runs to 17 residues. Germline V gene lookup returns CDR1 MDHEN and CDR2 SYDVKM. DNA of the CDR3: TGTGCCAGCAGCCCTCCCTACGCCAGCGGGGGGGCCAATGAGCAGTTCTTC. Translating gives CASSPPYASGGANEQFF.

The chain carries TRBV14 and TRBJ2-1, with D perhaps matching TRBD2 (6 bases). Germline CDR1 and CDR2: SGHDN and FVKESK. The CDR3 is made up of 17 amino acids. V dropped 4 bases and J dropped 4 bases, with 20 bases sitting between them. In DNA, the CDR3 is TGTGCCAGCAGCCTTAAGTGGTACGGGGGAGGTTACAATGAGCAGTTCTTC. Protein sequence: CASSLKWYGGGYNEQFF.

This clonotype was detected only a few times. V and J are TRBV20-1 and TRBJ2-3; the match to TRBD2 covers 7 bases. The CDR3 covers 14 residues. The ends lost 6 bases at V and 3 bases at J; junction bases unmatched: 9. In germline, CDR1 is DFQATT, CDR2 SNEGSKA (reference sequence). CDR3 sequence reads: CSAWGSGVTDTQYF. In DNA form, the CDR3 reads TGCAGTGCCTGGGGGAGCGGGGTTACAGATACGCAGTATTTT.

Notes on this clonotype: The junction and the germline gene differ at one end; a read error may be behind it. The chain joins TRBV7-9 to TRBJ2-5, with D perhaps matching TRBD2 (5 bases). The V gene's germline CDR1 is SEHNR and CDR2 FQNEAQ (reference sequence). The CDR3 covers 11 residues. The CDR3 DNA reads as TGTGCCAGCAGCCGAGACTACCCCAAGTCCTTC. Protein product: CASSRDYPKSF.